Listed below are T cell receptor beta chains from one sample, sequenced in a study of blood T cells in healthy people across ages. MiXCR, applied by TCRdb to the 5' RACE reads, yields one record per CDR3 protein. In the table there are roughly 2 million distinct CDR3 sequences, less than 50% of which are singletons. Input material: blood. These TCRs come from a woman between 40 and 55 years old in good health. Both conserved end residues are part of each CDR3. A D gene is named only where the DNA matches it firmly. Size values are once, few and many counts, or a class for expanded clones, and some rows have none.

TRBV20-1	-	TRBJ1-2	-	CSARASRQVTIYGYTF	TGCAGTGCTAGAGCAAGTCGACAGGTCACGATCTATGGCTACACCTTC
TRBV5-1	-	TRBJ2-3	few	CASSLDGDSPTDTQYF	TGCGCCAGCAGCTTGGATGGGGACTCTCCCACAGATACGCAGTATTTT
TRBV27	-	TRBJ1-5	few	CASRPFGHLGNQPQHF	TGTGCCAGCAGACCTTTCGGACACCTAGGCAATCAGCCCCAGCATTTT
TRBV4-2	-	TRBJ2-5	-	CASSQLGGGYQETQYF	TGTGCCAGCAGCCAATTAGGCGGAGGGTACCAAGAGACCCAGTACTTC
TRBV29-1	-	TRBJ1-2	few	CSVEGGGPYGYTF	TGCAGCGTTGAAGGGGGCGGCCCCTATGGCTACACCTTC
TRBV28	TRBD1	TRBJ2-7	-	CASSPASDRVLSYEQYF	TGTGCCAGCAGTCCCGCTTCGGACAGGGTATTATCCTACGAGCAGTACTTC
TRBV15	-	TRBJ2-3	-	CATSRDTVSTDTQYF	TGTGCCACCAGCAGAGATACGGTCAGCACAGATACGCAGTATTTT
TRBV4-1	TRBD2	TRBJ2-5	-	CASSQKMGLAGGPKETQYF	TGCGCCAGCAGCCAAAAAATGGGACTAGCGGGAGGGCCGAAGGAGACCCAGTACTTC
TRBV28	TRBD1	TRBJ2-3	-	CASRPRGTGVTGAQYF	TGTGCCAGCAGACCTCGAGGGACAGGGGTCACGGGGGCGCAGTATTTT
TRBV2	-	TRBJ1-2	-	CAARKQGGVYGYTF	TGTGCCGCACGAAAACAGGGAGGAGTTTATGGCTACACCTTC
TRBV6-5	-	TRBJ2-7	-	CASSYGQSSDEQYF	TGTGCCAGCAGTTACGGGCAATCCAGCGACGAGCAGTACTTC